The rows below give T cell receptor beta chains drawn from one sample of a study of blood T cell repertoires in COVID-19. Sequenced by immunoSEQ multiplex PCR; TCRdb stores in-frame clones only, minus some. The table shows more than 100,000 clones, with around 80% occurring only once. Sample: peripheral blood. These receptors all stem from a woman older than 75 with acute or convalescent COVID-19. Each CDR3 is given with its conserved first and last residue. Each record gives: clone size, V gene, J gene, D gene, CDR3 protein, CDR3 DNA. D genes are given only for firm matches. The size field is filled for only some rows; it gives once, few, many or a size class.

clone_size: -; v_call: TRBV6-5; j_call: TRBJ2-7; d_call: TRBD1; cdr3_aa: CASSLQGYPYEQYF; cdr3_nt: TGTGCCAGCAGTTTACAGGGGTACCCCTACGAGCAGTACTTC
clone_size: once; v_call: TRBV7-2; j_call: TRBJ2-1; d_call: TRBD2; cdr3_aa: CASSLSAGGHEQFF; cdr3_nt: TGTGCCAGCAGCTTGTCAGCGGGAGGCCATGAGCAGTTCTTC
clone_size: -; v_call: TRBV7-9; j_call: TRBJ2-4; d_call: TRBD1; cdr3_aa: CASSLQGTDIQYF; cdr3_nt: TGTGCCAGCAGTTTACAGGGGACGGACATTCAGTACTTC
clone_size: -; v_call: TRBV28; j_call: TRBJ2-7; d_call: -; cdr3_aa: CASSLGGPYEQYF; cdr3_nt: TGTGCCAGCAGTTTGGGGGGTCCCTACGAGCAGTACTTC
clone_size: -; v_call: TRBV24-1; j_call: TRBJ2-5; d_call: TRBD1; cdr3_aa: CATSDQGQGWETQYF; cdr3_nt: TGTGCCACCAGTGACCAAGGACAGGGCTGGGAGACCCAGTACTTC
clone_size: once; v_call: TRBV4-3; j_call: TRBJ1-1; d_call: TRBD1; cdr3_aa: CASSQDGRGRRAFF; cdr3_nt: TGCGCCAGCAGCCAAGATGGTAGGGGGCGCAGAGCTTTCTTT
clone_size: -; v_call: TRBV7-2; j_call: TRBJ2-2; d_call: TRBD2; cdr3_aa: CASSSIAGGPDTGELFF; cdr3_nt: TGTGCCAGCAGCTCGATAGCGGGAGGGCCCGACACCGGGGAGCTGTTTTTT
clone_size: -; v_call: TRBV6-1; j_call: TRBJ1-1; d_call: TRBD1; cdr3_aa: CASSVQGALTEAFF; cdr3_nt: TGTGCCAGCAGTGTACAGGGGGCGCTCACTGAAGCTTTCTTT
clone_size: -; v_call: TRBV7-2; j_call: TRBJ1-1; d_call: -; cdr3_aa: CASSFPTVSEAFF; cdr3_nt: TGTGCCAGCAGCTTTCCCACAGTCTCCGAAGCTTTCTTT
clone_size: -; v_call: TRBV7-2; j_call: TRBJ2-7; d_call: -; cdr3_aa: CASSLGAGAAYEQYF; cdr3_nt: TGTGCCAGCAGCTTAGGGGCAGGGGCTGCCTACGAGCAGTACTTC
clone_size: -; v_call: TRBV5-1; j_call: TRBJ2-1; d_call: TRBD2; cdr3_aa: CASRSGGDSYNEQFF; cdr3_nt: TGCGCCAGCAGAAGCGGGGGGGACTCCTACAATGAGCAGTTCTTC
clone_size: -; v_call: TRBV3-1/TRBV3-2; j_call: TRBJ2-7; d_call: -; cdr3_aa: CASSQGLDRGVDF; cdr3_nt: TGTGCCAGCAGCCAAGGGTTGGACCGGGGTGTAGACTTC
clone_size: -; v_call: TRBV29-1; j_call: TRBJ1-1; d_call: TRBD1; cdr3_aa: CSLRTGGHTEAFF; cdr3_nt: TGCAGCCTTCGGACAGGGGGCCACACTGAAGCTTTCTTT
clone_size: -; v_call: TRBV29-1; j_call: TRBJ2-6; d_call: -; cdr3_aa: CSVILGSSGANVLTF; cdr3_nt: TGCAGCGTGATATTAGGGAGCTCTGGGGCCAACGTCCTGACTTTC
clone_size: once; v_call: TRBV5-4; j_call: TRBJ2-3; d_call: TRBD1; cdr3_aa: CASSWTGKEYF; cdr3_nt: TGTGCCAGCAGCTGGACAGGGAAAGAGTATTTT
clone_size: -; v_call: TRBV27; j_call: TRBJ1-1; d_call: TRBD1; cdr3_aa: CASSLYRGTEAFF; cdr3_nt: TGTGCCAGCAGTTTATACAGGGGGACTGAAGCTTTCTTT
clone_size: -; v_call: TRBV7-2; j_call: TRBJ1-2; d_call: -; cdr3_aa: CASSLAARARGYTF; cdr3_nt: TGTGCCAGCAGCTTAGCTGCGAGGGCGAGAGGCTACACCTTC
clone_size: -; v_call: TRBV4-3; j_call: TRBJ2-6; d_call: TRBD1; cdr3_aa: CASSQPMDRAGANVLTF; cdr3_nt: TGCGCCAGCAGCCAACCGATGGACAGGGCTGGGGCCAACGTCCTGACTTTC
clone_size: -; v_call: TRBV6-2/TRBV6-3; j_call: TRBJ2-3; d_call: TRBD1; cdr3_aa: CASSTGTAATQYF; cdr3_nt: TGTGCCAGCAGTACTGGGACAGCAGCTACGCAGTATTTT
clone_size: -; v_call: TRBV19; j_call: TRBJ1-2; d_call: -; cdr3_aa: CASSIGRGNYGYTF; cdr3_nt: TGTGCCAGTAGTATAGGGAGAGGGAACTATGGCTACACCTTC
clone_size: -; v_call: TRBV12-3/TRBV12-4; j_call: TRBJ1-1; d_call: -; cdr3_aa: CASSRSLGEAFF; cdr3_nt: TGTGCCAGCAGCCGTAGCCTCGGGGAAGCTTTCTTT
clone_size: -; v_call: TRBV19; j_call: TRBJ2-2; d_call: -; cdr3_aa: CASSIAPRGTGELFF; cdr3_nt: TGTGCCAGTAGTATCGCACCTAGGGGAACCGGGGAGCTGTTTTTT
clone_size: -; v_call: TRBV7-2; j_call: TRBJ2-7; d_call: -; cdr3_aa: CASSLERVSYEQYF; cdr3_nt: TGTGCCAGCAGCTTAGAACGCGTTTCCTACGAGCAGTACTTC
clone_size: -; v_call: TRBV28; j_call: TRBJ2-7; d_call: -; cdr3_aa: CASSSGTPYEQYF; cdr3_nt: TGTGCCAGCAGTTCTGGGACACCTTACGAGCAGTACTTC